This T cell receptor (beta chain) comes out of a study of blood T cell repertoires in COVID-19. Study-wide background: Samples taken during acute and convalescent COVID-19 were collected in the United States, Italy and Spain. T cells, B-cell-depleted T cells, or PBMCs provided the cDNA or gDNA that served as material.

The authors' processing: Estimation of nucleated cell counts relied on the amplification of reference gene primers. Sequencing was performed with immunoSEQ multiplex PCR; in TCRdb, only in-frame clones are kept and a portion is missing. The V and J calls and clone size are taken from that table; D and trimming were inferred from the DNA. The sample has around 63,000 clones, 86% seen once. The CDR3 runs to 12 residues. V was pared by 4 bases and J by 5 bases, with 11 bases between. CDR1 and CDR2 from the germline V gene are SQVTM and ANQGSEA. The TCR sequence derives from an elderly woman with acute or convalescent COVID-19. The source material was peripheral blood. The rearrangement links TRBV29-1 to TRBJ1-2; D is perhaps TRBD1 (5 bases). The CDR3 here is CSVGGGTYGYTF. The CDR3, as DNA: TGCAGCGTTGGGGGGGGAACTTATGGCTACACCTTC.